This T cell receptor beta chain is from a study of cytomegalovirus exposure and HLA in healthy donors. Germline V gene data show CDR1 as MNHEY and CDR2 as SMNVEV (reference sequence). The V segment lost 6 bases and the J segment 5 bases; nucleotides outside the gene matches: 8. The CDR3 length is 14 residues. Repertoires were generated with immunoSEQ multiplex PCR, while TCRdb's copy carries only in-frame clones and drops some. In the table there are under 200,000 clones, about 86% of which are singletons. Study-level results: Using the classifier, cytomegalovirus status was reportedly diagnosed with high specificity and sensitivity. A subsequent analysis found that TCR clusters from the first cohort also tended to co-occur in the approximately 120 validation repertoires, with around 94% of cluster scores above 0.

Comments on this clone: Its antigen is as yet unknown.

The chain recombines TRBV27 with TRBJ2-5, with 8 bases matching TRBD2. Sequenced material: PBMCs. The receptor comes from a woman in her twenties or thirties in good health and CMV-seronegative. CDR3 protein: CASRTRGGVETQYF. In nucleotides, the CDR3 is TGTGCCAGCAGGACCCGGGGGGGGGTGGAGACCCAGTACTTC.